This TCR beta chain originates from a study of T cell changes during pregnancy in multiple sclerosis. Clones were read by immunoSEQ multiplex PCR, and TCRdb kept only the in-frame ones, dropping some. The data show 50,000 to 65,000 clones, with less than 90% seen just once and about 0.4% held by the top ten. Germline trimming cut 0 bases from V and 7 bases from J; bases unmatched to any gene: 18. Germline V gene lookup returns CDR1 SNHLY and CDR2 FYNNEI. The CDR3 has 18 residues. J is TRBJ2-7 and V is TRBV2, with 7 positions matching TRBD1. The source material was CD4+ T cells from peripheral blood mononuclear cells, sampled in the third trimester of pregnancy. The sequence derives from a female donor with multiple sclerosis, enrolled in a pregnancy study. The CDR3, as DNA: TGTGCCAGCAGTGAAGCGACAGGGCGTAGTAGGTGGAATTGGGAGCAGTACTTC. Its protein is CASSEATGRSRWNWEQYF.